The 21 T cell receptor beta chains listed next were all sequenced from one sample in a study of blood T cell repertoires in COVID-19. Some clones are missing from TCRdb's copy, which holds only in-frame ones; the method was immunoSEQ multiplex PCR. Of 160,000 or so clones detected, 81% appear once; the ten largest clones hold about 11%. Sequences were obtained from peripheral blood. These receptors were collected from a man aged 55 to 70 with active or convalescent COVID-19.

The table lists this clone with a few counts. The V call is TRBV20-1, the J call TRBJ1-1, with D perhaps matching TRBD1 (5 bases). The V and J ends lost 8 bases and 1 base respectively, with 8 bases between them. The CDR3 spans 11 residues. Germline V gene sequence: CDR1 DFQATT, CDR2 SNEGSKA (reference sequence). Here the CDR3 reads CSTRENTEAFF. The CDR3 DNA sequence: TGCAGTACCAGGGAGAACACTGAAGCTTTCTTT.

The chain employs TRBV6-1 and TRBJ1-6; 10 bases fit TRBD1. There are 14 residues in the CDR3. Germline V gene sequence: CDR1 MNHNS, CDR2 SASEGT. Trimming cost V 11 bases and J 7 bases; bases outside gene matches: 8. The DNA of the CDR3 is TGTGCCGGTCGACAGGGGGCCCAGAATTCACCCCTCCACTTT. This encodes CAGRQGAQNSPLHF.

This clone showed up just a few times. The chain is built from TRBV20-1 and TRBJ1-5; weak D call: TRBD1 (5 bases). The germline V gene encodes CDR1 DFQATT and CDR2 SNEGSKA (reference sequence). Trimming took 3 bases from V and 4 from J, leaving 10 bases between them. CDR3 length: 13 residues. The CDR3 loop reads CSASTGVNQPQHF. The DNA of the CDR3 is TGCAGTGCTAGTACGGGGGTGAATCAGCCCCAGCATTTT.

The chain joins TRBV6-5 to TRBJ1-4; 11 bases are shared with TRBD1. In germline, CDR1 is MNHEY, CDR2 SVGAGI. V trimming: 5 bases; J trimming: 7 bases; junction bases outside the gene matches: 3. This CDR3 comprises 14 residues. The CDR3 region has the DNA TGTGCCAGCAGTCCCGGGACAGGGGGTGAAAAACTGTTTTTT. Its translation is CASSPGTGGEKLFF.

The chain uses TRBV5-4 and TRBJ1-2, with 8 bases aligning to TRBD1. The germline gives CDR1 SGHNT, CDR2 YYREEE (reference sequence). The trim removed 5 bases at V and 7 bases at J, leaving 7 bases unmatched. This CDR3 contains 13 residues. CDR3 nucleotides: TGTGCCAGCAGTTCACAGGGGGAGGGTGGCTACACCTTC. Translating it yields CASSSQGEGGYTF.

This clone is a singleton in its sample. This CDR3 reads CASRVPGGTIYF. Here the CDR3 DNA reads TGTGCCAGCAGAGTCCCCGGCGGCACCATATATTTT. The genes are TRBV2 and TRBJ1-3; no definite D call. V lost 6 bases to trimming and J lost 9 bases, with 12 bases between them. CDR3 length equals 12 residues. In germline, CDR1 is SNHLY, CDR2 FYNNEI.

The chain is built from TRBV4-1 and TRBJ1-1; D call uncertain. The ends were cut back, 2 bases at V and 4 bases at J, with 8 bases in the middle. The CDR3 is 13 amino acids. Germline V gene lookup returns CDR1 MGHRA and CDR2 YSYEKL. CDR3 DNA sequence: TGCGCCAGCAGCCAACGGTTTCCCACTGAAGCTTTCTTT. Translation: CASSQRFPTEAFF.

This chain connects TRBV3-1 (or the pseudogene TRBV3-2) to TRBJ2-7, with TRBD1 matching 7 bases. Per germline, CDR1 LGHDT and CDR2 YNNKEL (reference sequence). The V and J ends lost 4 bases and 6 bases, in that order; junction bases with no gene match: 12. CDR3 length: 15 residues. The DNA of the CDR3 is TGTGCCAGCAGCCCCCCGGGACAGCAGTTTTTCGAGCAGTACTTC. Translated, it gives CASSPPGQQFFEQYF.

This rearrangement joins TRBV6-6 to TRBJ2-5; D may be TRBD1 (6 bases). Trimming cost V 6 bases and J 2 bases, with 13 bases left between them. This CDR3 region has 14 residues. Germline V gene data show CDR1 as MNHNY and CDR2 as SVGAGI (reference sequence). The CDR3 reads CASSRTELQETQYF. The CDR3 nucleotides read TGTGCCAGCAGCCGGACAGAGTTACAAGAGACCCAGTACTTC.

There are a few counts of this clone. The rearrangement joins TRBV2 to TRBJ1-1; 7 nucleotides match TRBD1. The germline gives CDR1 SNHLY, CDR2 FYNNEI. Unmatched junction bases numbered 11, after V lost 5 bases and J lost 5 bases. CDR3 length: 15 residues. For the CDR3, the DNA is TGTGCCAGCAGTAAAGGACAGGCGCCGAATACTGAAGCTTTCTTT. It codes for CASSKGQAPNTEAFF.

This chain joins TRBV3-1 (or the pseudogene TRBV3-2) and TRBJ1-3; no firm D call. From germline, CDR1 is LGHDT and CDR2 YNNKEL (reference sequence). The V end was cut by 0 bases, the J end by 0 bases, with 6 bases between. CDR3 length: 15 amino acids. CDR3 sequence: CASSQDIGSGNTIYF. The CDR3 coding sequence is TGTGCCAGCAGCCAAGATATCGGCTCTGGAAACACCATATATTTT.

This clone was seen a single time. The CDR3 DNA is TGTGCCAGCAGTTTTTTGGGACAGAGCGATACGCAGTATTTT. Protein product: CASSFLGQSDTQYF. The V gene is TRBV11-3, the J gene TRBJ2-3; 7 bases are a match to TRBD1. This CDR3 comprises 14 residues. Germline loops: CDR1 SGHNT, CDR2 YENEEA. V shed 6 bases, J shed 6 bases, and the junction held 9 bases outside the gene matches.

V is TRBV6-6 and J is TRBJ1-2; TRBD1 might be the D (6 bases). This CDR3 is built from 14 residues. The V and J ends lost 4 bases and 7 bases respectively, with 16 bases between them. The germline gives CDR1 MNHNY, CDR2 SVGAGI (reference sequence). CDR3 region: CASSSSREGVGYTF. The CDR3 DNA reads TGTGCCAGCAGTTCCTCCCGAGAGGGGGTTGGCTACACCTTC.

The chain links TRBV6-5 to TRBJ1-5, with a weak D call TRBD1 (6 bases). Looked up from germline, CDR1 is MNHEY and CDR2 is SVGAGI. V lost 6 bases, J lost 4 bases, and 7 bases lay in between. The CDR3 runs to 12 residues. The DNA for the CDR3 is TGTGCCAGCAGACAGGGAAATCAGCCCCAGCATTTT. Protein: CASRQGNQPQHF.

This sequence joins TRBV27 and TRBJ1-2; tentative D call: TRBD1 (5 bases). Germline-derived CDR1 and CDR2 are MNHEY and SMNVEV (reference sequence). The CDR3 covers 13 residues. V lost 5 bases to trimming and J lost 4 bases, with 11 bases between them. The CDR3 region is CASSPGVVYGYTF. CDR3 sequence (DNA): TGTGCCAGCAGTCCGGGGGTGGTCTATGGCTACACCTTC.

The V call is TRBV6-5, the J call TRBJ1-2; perhaps TRBD1 as D (6 bases). The germline gives CDR1 MNHEY, CDR2 SVGAGI. CDR3 length: 15 residues. V lost 0 bases and J 2 bases, leaving 10 bases between the germline ends. CDR3 coding DNA: TGTGCCAGCAGTTACTCTGGGACACGGAACTATGGCTACACCTTC. Residues: CASSYSGTRNYGYTF.

This chain connects TRBV4-1 to TRBJ1-3; 8 nucleotides line up with TRBD1. Looked up from germline, CDR1 is MGHRA and CDR2 is YSYEKL. This CDR3 contains 17 residues. V lost 1 base and J lost 0; bases outside the gene matches: 5. The CDR3 loop is CASSQADTGGSGNTIYF. The CDR3 bases are TGCGCCAGCAGCCAAGCCGACACAGGGGGCTCTGGAAACACCATATATTTT.

The J gene is TRBJ1-1, the V gene TRBV19; TRBD1 agrees at 7 bases. V lost 4 bases, J lost 5 bases, and 13 bases stayed unmatched. Germline values: CDR1 LNHDA, CDR2 SQIVND (reference sequence). The CDR3 consists of 16 residues. CDR3 bases: TGTGCCAGTAGTAGATTCAGTCAGGGGGTAAGGACTGAAGCTTTCTTT. This translates into CASSRFSQGVRTEAFF.

The V gene is TRBV29-1, the J gene TRBJ2-3, with TRBD2 matching over 9 bases. The CDR3 has 17 residues. Germline V gene lookup returns CDR1 SQVTM and CDR2 ANQGSEA. The J segment lost 2 bases and the V segment lost 0 bases, leaving 9 bases of the junction unmatched. CDR3 DNA: TGCAGCGTTGAAGATCTAGGGCTAGCGGGACCCACAGATACGCAGTATTTT. It codes for CSVEDLGLAGPTDTQYF.

The genes are TRBV7-3 and TRBJ2-7, with 9 bases matching TRBD1. This CDR3 comprises 15 residues. Germline CDR1 reads SGHTA; CDR2 reads FQGTGA. Losses at the gene ends were 4 bases for V and 3 bases for J; bases not matched to a gene: 7. The CDR3 region has the DNA TGTGCCAGCAGCTCCTATGCGGGACAGGGCTACGAGCAGTACTTC. As protein: CASSSYAGQGYEQYF.

The chain recombines TRBV28 with TRBJ1-1, with D possibly matching TRBD1 (5 bases). V lost 2 bases and J 1 base, leaving 17 bases between the germline ends. CDR3 length: 17 amino acids. The germline V gene encodes CDR1 MDHEN and CDR2 SYDVKM. Written as DNA, the CDR3 is TGTGCCAGCAGTTTAACCGGGGGAGCTGGGTCGAACACTGAAGCTTTCTTT. Protein: CASSLTGGAGSNTEAFF.